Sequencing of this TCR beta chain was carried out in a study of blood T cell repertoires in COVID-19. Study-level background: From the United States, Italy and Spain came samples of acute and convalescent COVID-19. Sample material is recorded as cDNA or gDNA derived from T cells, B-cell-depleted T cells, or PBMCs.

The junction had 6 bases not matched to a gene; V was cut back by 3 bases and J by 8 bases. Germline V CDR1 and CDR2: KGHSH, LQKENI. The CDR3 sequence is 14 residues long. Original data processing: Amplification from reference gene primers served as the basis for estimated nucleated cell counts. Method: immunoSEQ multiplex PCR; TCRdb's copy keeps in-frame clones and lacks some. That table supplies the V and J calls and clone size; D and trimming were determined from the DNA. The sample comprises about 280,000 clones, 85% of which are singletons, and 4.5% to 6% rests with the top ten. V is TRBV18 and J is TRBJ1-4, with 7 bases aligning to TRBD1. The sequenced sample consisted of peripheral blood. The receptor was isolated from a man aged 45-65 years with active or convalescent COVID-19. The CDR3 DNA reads TGTGCCAGCTCACCGCAGGGGGAGCGGGAAAAACTGTTTTTT. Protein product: CASSPQGEREKLFF.